The 26 T cell receptor beta chains presented below share a single source sample, sequenced in a study of technical replicates of blood from a handful of donors. Profiled with immunoSEQ multiplex PCR; TCRdb holds only in-frame clones, not every one. The sample has roughly 68,000 clones, around nine tenths seen once; the top ten hold approximately 0.39%. The sample consisted of T cells isolated from PBMCs. The receptors shown here come from a human donor in good health.

The chain employs TRBV2 and TRBJ1-3; 7 bases match TRBD1. Germline CDR1 and CDR2: SNHLY and FYNNEI. The CDR3 runs to 15 residues. J lost 2 bases, V lost 2 bases, and 3 bases had no gene match. CDR3 sequence reads: CASSEQGVTGNTIYF. Here the CDR3 DNA reads TGTGCCAGCAGTGAACAGGGGGTGACTGGAAACACCATATATTTT.

CDR3 residues: CASSFSRTADTQYF. In DNA, the CDR3 is TGTGCCAGCAGTTTTAGCAGAACTGCAGATACGCAGTATTTT. The chain uses TRBV27 and TRBJ2-3; D is unclear. Germline CDR1 is MNHEY and CDR2 is SMNVEV (reference sequence). V was shortened by 3 bases and J by 4 bases, with 11 bases between the two germline ends. This CDR3 region has 14 residues.

This chain joins TRBV7-6 and TRBJ1-5; the D gene is possibly TRBD1 (5 bases). CDR1 and CDR2 (germline): SGHVS, FNYEAQ. This CDR3 spans 17 amino acids. With 2 bases removed from V and 0 bases from J, the gap between germline ends came to 14 bases. The CDR3: CASSLTGGEYSNQPQHF. DNA of the CDR3: TGTGCCAGCAGCTTAACAGGTGGAGAATATAGCAATCAGCCCCAGCATTTT.

This chain links TRBV28 with TRBJ1-3; D uncertain. This CDR3 has 14 residues. Germline CDR1 is MDHEN and CDR2 is SYDVKM. Trimming left V 6 bases short and J 0 bases short, with 9 bases between. DNA of the CDR3: TGTGCCAGCAGCCGTACTAGCTCTGGAAACACCATATATTTT. It is translated as CASSRTSSGNTIYF.

The V call is TRBV5-6, the J call TRBJ2-2, with TRBD1 matching 8 bases. The V segment lost 2 bases and the J segment 3 bases; nucleotides outside the gene matches: 3. The CDR3 covers 15 residues. CDR1 is SGHDT and CDR2 is YYEEEE in the germline V gene. DNA for the CDR3: TGTGCCAGCAGCTTCGGGGACAGGTACACCGGGGAGCTGTTTTTT. Its protein product is CASSFGDRYTGELFF.

The chain recombines TRBV11-3 with TRBJ2-7, with no clear D. Germline V gives CDR1 SGHNT, CDR2 YENEEA. The V gene lost 2 bases and the J gene lost 6 bases, with 8 bases spanning the gap. The CDR3 extends over 12 amino acids. The DNA of the CDR3 is TGTGCCAGCAGCTTACTTCTAGGCGAGCAGTACTTC. Translation: CASSLLLGEQYF.

This chain uses TRBV5-1 with TRBJ2-5; the D gene is possibly TRBD1 (7 bases). This CDR3 comprises 17 residues. Per germline, CDR1 SGHRS and CDR2 YFSETQ. V was shortened by 0 bases and J by 5 bases, with 20 bases between the two germline ends. Here the CDR3 reads CASSLGRGRLEGETQYF. Here the CDR3 DNA reads TGCGCCAGCAGCTTGGGGAGGGGGCGCCTAGAGGGGGAGACCCAGTACTTC.

The V and J genes are TRBV13 and TRBJ2-3; 9 bases map to TRBD2. The CDR3 loop spans 18 amino acids. V gave up 6 bases and J gave up 6 bases; unmatched junction bases: 19. Germline V lookup: CDR1 PRHDT, CDR2 FYEKMQ (reference sequence). The CDR3 sequence is CASSLSPYAGGPGDTQYF. The DNA for the CDR3 is TGTGCCAGCAGTCTTTCCCCATATGCGGGAGGGCCGGGGGATACGCAGTATTTT.

The chain has TRBV30 and TRBJ1-1, with D perhaps TRBD1 (5 bases). The CDR3 is 14 residues long. V was cut by 1 base and J by 3 bases, with 12 bases left in between. Germline CDR1 GTSNPN, CDR2 SVGIG (reference sequence). CDR3 protein: CAWSDGGRYTEAFF. For the CDR3, the DNA is TGTGCCTGGAGTGATGGGGGGAGGTACACTGAAGCTTTCTTT.

The gene calls are TRBV5-4 and TRBJ2-5; 11 bases fit TRBD2. CDR3 length: 17 amino acids. Germline CDR1 is SGHNT and CDR2 is YYREEE (reference sequence). After removal of 2 bases from V and 4 bases from J, the junction contained 10 bases not matched to a gene. CDR3 sequence reads: CASSFSLAGGVLETQYF. CDR3 DNA: TGTGCCAGCAGCTTCAGTCTAGCGGGAGGAGTCCTAGAGACCCAGTACTTC. Full variable domain (outside the CDR3, taken from reference TRBV5-4 and TRBJ2-5): ETGVTQSPTHLIKTRGQQVTLRCSSQSGHNTVSWYQQALGQGPQFIFQYYREEENGRGNFPPRFSGLQFPNYSSELNVNALELDDSALYLCASSFSLAGGVLETQYFGPGTRLLVL.

The DNA for the CDR3 is TGTGCCAGCAGCCTCCCAAGCGACAGGGCTGGAAACACCATATATTTT. This translates into CASSLPSDRAGNTIYF. The V gene is TRBV7-8, the J gene TRBJ1-3; 7 bases match TRBD1. The CDR3 loop spans 16 amino acids. Germline V gene data show CDR1 as SGHVS and CDR2 as FQNEAQ. V shed 5 bases and J 2 bases; nucleotides not matched to a gene: 9.

There are a few counts of this clone. The chain has TRBV7-9 and TRBJ2-3, with D maybe TRBD2 (6 bases). Looked up from germline, CDR1 is SEHNR and CDR2 is FQNEAQ (reference sequence). This CDR3 contains 15 residues. V lost 5 bases, J lost 14 bases, and 26 bases lay in between. CDR3 amino acids: CASSLLGLPGLSSYF. CDR3 bases: TGTGCCAGCAGCCTCCTAGGGCTACCGGGACTTTCATCGTATTTT.

V gene TRBV29-1 combines with J gene TRBJ1-2; D is possibly TRBD1 (5 bases). Germline V gives CDR1 SQVTM, CDR2 ANQGSEA. The CDR3 runs to 12 residues. V was pared by 4 bases and J by 3 bases, with 9 bases between. The CDR3 DNA follows: TGCAGCGTTGCGGGGGGTGACTATGGCTACACCTTC. Translating it yields CSVAGGDYGYTF.

This clone was counted a single time. This chain joins TRBV25-1 and TRBJ1-2, with 8 nucleotides matching TRBD1. J gave up 4 bases and V 3 bases, and 13 bases lay outside the gene matches. Germline-derived CDR1 and CDR2 are MGHDK and SYGVNS. The CDR3 totals 17 residues. The CDR3: CASSELGQGAISYGYTF. In nucleotides, the CDR3 is TGTGCCAGCAGTGAGTTAGGACAGGGAGCTATCTCCTATGGCTACACCTTC.

The chain uses TRBV25-1 and TRBJ1-1, with D unclear. The germline V gene has CDR1 MGHDK and CDR2 SYGVNS. V lost 5 bases and J 4 bases, leaving 11 bases between the germline ends. This CDR3 has 13 residues. CDR3 sequence reads: CASSTRGSTEAFF. CDR3 in DNA: TGTGCCAGCAGTACTAGAGGGAGCACTGAAGCTTTCTTT.

The V and J genes are TRBV11-3 and TRBJ1-2, with 7 positions matching TRBD1. J was trimmed by 8 bases and V by 4 bases; bases with no gene match: 10. This CDR3 spans 14 amino acids. Germline CDR1 and CDR2: SGHNT and YENEEA. The CDR3 sequence: CASSSADRRLGYTF. The CDR3 DNA sequence: TGTGCCAGCAGCTCCGCGGACAGGCGTCTGGGCTACACCTTC.

The rearrangement uses TRBV29-1 and TRBJ1-2, with D perhaps TRBD1 (6 bases). CDR1 is SQVTM and CDR2 is ANQGSEA in the germline V gene. Trimming pared 6 bases from V and 6 bases from J, leaving 14 bases between. CDR3 length: 12 residues. CDR3 loop: CSVVTGRDGYTF. In DNA, the CDR3 is TGCAGCGTGGTGACAGGTCGGGATGGCTACACCTTC.

The chain recombines TRBV6-5 with TRBJ2-7; D gene ambiguous. In germline, CDR1 is MNHEY, CDR2 SVGAGI. CDR3 length: 14 residues. V lost 4 bases, J lost 3 bases, and 13 bases lay in between. The CDR3 DNA is TGTGCCAGCAGTTCCCCTGGGCCTGGCTACGAGCAGTACTTC. Translation gives CASSSPGPGYEQYF.

The genes are TRBV6-1 and TRBJ1-3; TRBD1 matches 9 bases. V shed 4 bases, J shed 2 bases, and the junction held 15 bases outside the gene matches. The CDR3 is made up of 19 amino acids. The germline V gene encodes CDR1 MNHNS and CDR2 SASEGT. In DNA, the CDR3 is TGTGCCAGCAGTGCCTTGGACAGGGGAAAAAGTAGGACTGGAAACACCATATATTTT. This translates into CASSALDRGKSRTGNTIYF.

The chain carries TRBV7-2 and TRBJ2-7, with 7 bases fitting TRBD1. Losses at the gene ends were 1 base for V and 2 bases for J; bases not matched to a gene: 2. Germline values: CDR1 SGHTA, CDR2 FQGNSA. This CDR3 spans 14 amino acids. In DNA form, the CDR3 reads TGTGCCAGCAGCTTAGAGCAGGGGGCCTACGAGCAGTACTTC. It encodes CASSLEQGAYEQYF.

The genes are TRBV9 and TRBJ1-2; 10 positions match TRBD1. There are 15 residues in the CDR3. V gave up 2 bases and J gave up 4 bases; unmatched junction bases: 5. The germline CDR1 and CDR2 sequences are SGDLS and YYNGEE. The CDR3, as DNA: TGTGCCAGCAGCGTGGGGACAGGGGATACCTATGGCTACACCTTC. Translated, it gives CASSVGTGDTYGYTF. Full variable domain (remainder filled in from reference TRBV9 and TRBJ1-2): DSGVTQTPKHLITATGQRVTLRCSPRSGDLSVYWYQQSLDQGLQFLIQYYNGEERAKGNILERFSAQQFPDLHSELNLSSLELGDSALYFCASSVGTGDTYGYTFGSGTRLTVV.

This clone is a singleton in its sample. The chain combines TRBV9 with TRBJ1-3, with 7 bases that match TRBD1. After removal of 4 bases from V and 0 bases from J, the junction contained 7 bases not matched to a gene. Looked up from germline, CDR1 is SGDLS and CDR2 is YYNGEE. The CDR3 is 16 residues long. CDR3 DNA sequence: TGTGCCAGCAGCATAGGGACAGTAGACTCTGGAAACACCATATATTTT. This translates into CASSIGTVDSGNTIYF.

This chain uses TRBV11-2 with TRBJ1-2, with 7 bases that match TRBD1. Germline loops: CDR1 SGHAT, CDR2 FQNNGV. Trimming took 3 bases from V and 6 from J; bases not matched to a gene: 22. The CDR3 runs 19 residues. In DNA form, the CDR3 reads TGTGCCAGCAGCTTTGCGATCGGGACAGATAGTCTCGCTCTCCATGGCTACACCTTC. Protein: CASSFAIGTDSLALHGYTF.

In nucleotides, the CDR3 is TGTGCCAGCAGGCACTCAGGGGGCGAAATGGATGGCTACACCTTC. Its translation is CASRHSGGEMDGYTF. The chain carries TRBV28 and TRBJ1-2; 8 positions agree with TRBD1. CDR1 is MDHEN and CDR2 is SYDVKM in the germline V gene. The CDR3 sequence is 15 residues long. Germline trimming cut 6 bases from V and 6 bases from J; bases unmatched to any gene: 12.

The chain joins TRBV29-1 to TRBJ2-3, with TRBD2 matching 9 bases. With V trimmed by 7 bases and J by 3 bases, 5 bases remained unmatched. This CDR3 spans 13 amino acids. The germline V gene has CDR1 SQVTM and CDR2 ANQGSEA. The CDR3 sequence is CSASTSGTDTQYF. CDR3 bases: TGCAGCGCCTCGACTAGCGGAACAGATACGCAGTATTTT.

The CDR3 is CASSLLQGARDEQYF. CDR3 coding DNA: TGTGCCAGCAGTCTACTACAGGGGGCAAGAGACGAGCAGTACTTC. The V and J genes are TRBV27 and TRBJ2-7; 9 bases align to TRBD1. The CDR3 loop spans 15 amino acids. The germline V gene has CDR1 MNHEY and CDR2 SMNVEV (reference sequence). V lost 5 bases to trimming and J lost 5 bases; unmatched junction nucleotides: 10.